This TCR beta chain was identified in a study of vaccination effects on CD4 cells after COVID-19. This table comes from immunoSEQ multiplex PCR, and its TCRdb copy is limited to in-frame clones, with some not included. The sample shows 30,000 to 35,000 clones, approximately 72% of them seen only once. Note on this clone: Its antigen is undetermined.

V shed 2 bases, J shed 6 bases, and the junction held 6 bases outside the gene matches. This CDR3 is built from 15 residues. Germline loops: CDR1 ENHRY, CDR2 SYGVKD. Antigen-specific CD4+ T cells were expanded with viral peptide pools in the ViraFEST assay before sequencing. Investigators separated out CD4+ T cells once around nine days of culture had passed. The individual was infected with SARS-CoV-2 between March and December 2020, as confirmed by PCR. Half-medium exchanges with IL-2 medium took place on days 3 and 7. This sequence joins TRBV10-3 and TRBJ2-7; 11 bases fit TRBD2. This receptor was taken from a human donor who had a prior SARS-CoV-2 infection. The specimen comprised CD4+ T cells from PBMCs cultured with a peptide pool, sampled before COVID-19 vaccination. Here the CDR3 DNA reads TGTGCCATCAGTGAGACTAGCGGGAGCTTGGGCGAGCAGTACTTC. This encodes CAISETSGSLGEQYF.